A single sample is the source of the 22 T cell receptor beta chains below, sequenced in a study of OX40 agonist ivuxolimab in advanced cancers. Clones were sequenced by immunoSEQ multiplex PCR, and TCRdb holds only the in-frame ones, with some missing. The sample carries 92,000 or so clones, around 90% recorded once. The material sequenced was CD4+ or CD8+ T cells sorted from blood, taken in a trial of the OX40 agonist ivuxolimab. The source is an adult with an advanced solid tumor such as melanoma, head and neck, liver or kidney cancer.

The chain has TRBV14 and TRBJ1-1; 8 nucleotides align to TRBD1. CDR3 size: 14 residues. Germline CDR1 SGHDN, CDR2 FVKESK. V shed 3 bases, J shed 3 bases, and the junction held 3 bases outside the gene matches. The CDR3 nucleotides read TGTGCCAGCAGCCATACAGGGGGGCACACTGAAGCTTTCTTT. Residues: CASSHTGGHTEAFF.

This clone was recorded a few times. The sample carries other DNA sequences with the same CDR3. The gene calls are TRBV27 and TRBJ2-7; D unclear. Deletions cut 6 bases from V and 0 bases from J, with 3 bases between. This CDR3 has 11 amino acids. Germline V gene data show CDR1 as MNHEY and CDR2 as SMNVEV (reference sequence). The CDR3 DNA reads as TGTGCCAGCAGCTCCTCCTACGAGCAGTACTTC. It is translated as CASSSSYEQYF.

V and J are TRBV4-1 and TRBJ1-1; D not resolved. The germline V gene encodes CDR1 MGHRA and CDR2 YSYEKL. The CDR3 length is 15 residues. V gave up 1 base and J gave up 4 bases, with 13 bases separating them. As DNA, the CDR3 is TGCGCCAGCAGCCAAGCGCCTTCCCGAGGCACTGAAGCTTTCTTT. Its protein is CASSQAPSRGTEAFF.

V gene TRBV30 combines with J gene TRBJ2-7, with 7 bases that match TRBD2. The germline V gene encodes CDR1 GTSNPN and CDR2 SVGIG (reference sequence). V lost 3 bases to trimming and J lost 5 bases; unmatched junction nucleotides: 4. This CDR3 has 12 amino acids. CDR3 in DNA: TGTGCCTGGAGCGACGGACTAGACGAGCAGTACTTC. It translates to CAWSDGLDEQYF.

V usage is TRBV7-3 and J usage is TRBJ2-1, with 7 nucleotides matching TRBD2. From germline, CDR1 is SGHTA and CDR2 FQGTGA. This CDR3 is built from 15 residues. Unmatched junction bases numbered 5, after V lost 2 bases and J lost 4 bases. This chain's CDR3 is CASSLLSSGYNEQFF. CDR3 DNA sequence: TGTGCCAGCAGCTTACTATCTAGCGGTTACAATGAGCAGTTCTTC.

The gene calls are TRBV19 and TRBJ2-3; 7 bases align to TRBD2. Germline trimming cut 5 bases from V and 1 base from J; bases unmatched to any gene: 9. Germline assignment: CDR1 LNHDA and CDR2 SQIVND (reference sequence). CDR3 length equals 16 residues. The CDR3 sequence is CASSLSTSRRTDTQYF. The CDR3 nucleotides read TGTGCCAGTAGTCTCTCGACTAGCCGACGCACAGATACGCAGTATTTT.

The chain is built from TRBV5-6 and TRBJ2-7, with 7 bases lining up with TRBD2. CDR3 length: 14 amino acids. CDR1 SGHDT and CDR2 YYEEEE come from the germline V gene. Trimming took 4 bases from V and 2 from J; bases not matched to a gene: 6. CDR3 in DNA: TGTGCCAGCAGCCGGCTAGCGGTCCCCTACGAGCAGTACTTC. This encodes CASSRLAVPYEQYF.

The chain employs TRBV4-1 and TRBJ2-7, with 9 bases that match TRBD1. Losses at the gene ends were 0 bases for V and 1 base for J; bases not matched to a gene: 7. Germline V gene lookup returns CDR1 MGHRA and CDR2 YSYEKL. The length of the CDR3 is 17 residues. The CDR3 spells CASSQDGGQGKSYEQYF. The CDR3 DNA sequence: TGCGCCAGCAGCCAAGATGGTGGACAGGGGAAATCCTACGAGCAGTACTTC.

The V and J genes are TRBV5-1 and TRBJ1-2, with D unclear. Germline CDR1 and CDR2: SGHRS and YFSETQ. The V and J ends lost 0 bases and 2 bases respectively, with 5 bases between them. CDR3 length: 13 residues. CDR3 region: CASSLDGNYGYTF. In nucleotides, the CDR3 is TGCGCCAGCAGCTTGGACGGAAACTATGGCTACACCTTC.

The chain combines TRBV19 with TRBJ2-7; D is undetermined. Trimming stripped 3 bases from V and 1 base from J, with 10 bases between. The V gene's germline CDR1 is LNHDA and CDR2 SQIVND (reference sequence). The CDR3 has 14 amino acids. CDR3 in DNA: TGTGCCAGTAGTATTTTTCCTGGATCCTACGAGCAGTACTTC. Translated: CASSIFPGSYEQYF.

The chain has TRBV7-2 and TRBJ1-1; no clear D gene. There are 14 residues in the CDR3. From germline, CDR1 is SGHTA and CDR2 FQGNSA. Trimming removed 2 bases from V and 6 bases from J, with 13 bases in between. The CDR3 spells CASSLSHGVPEAFF. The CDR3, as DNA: TGTGCCAGCAGCTTAAGCCATGGTGTGCCTGAAGCTTTCTTT.

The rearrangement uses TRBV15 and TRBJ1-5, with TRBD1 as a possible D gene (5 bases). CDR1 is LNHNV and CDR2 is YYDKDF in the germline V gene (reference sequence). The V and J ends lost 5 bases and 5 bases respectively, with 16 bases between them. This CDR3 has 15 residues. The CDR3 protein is CATSLSGGSDQPQHF. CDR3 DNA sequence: TGTGCCACCAGCCTAAGTGGGGGGTCTGATCAGCCCCAGCATTTT.

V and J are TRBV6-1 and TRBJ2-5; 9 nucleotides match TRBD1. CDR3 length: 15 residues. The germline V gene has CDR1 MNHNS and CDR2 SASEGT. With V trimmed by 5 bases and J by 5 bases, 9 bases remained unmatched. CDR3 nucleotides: TGTGCCAGCAGTTCTGACAGGGGGAAAGGGGAGACCCAGTACTTC. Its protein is CASSSDRGKGETQYF.

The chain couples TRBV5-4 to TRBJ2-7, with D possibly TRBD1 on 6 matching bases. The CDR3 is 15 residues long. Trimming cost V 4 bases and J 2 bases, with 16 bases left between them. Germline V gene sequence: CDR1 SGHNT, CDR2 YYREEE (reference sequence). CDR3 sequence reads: CASSPTGTKTYEQYF. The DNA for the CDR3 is TGTGCCAGCAGCCCAACCGGGACAAAAACCTACGAGCAGTACTTC. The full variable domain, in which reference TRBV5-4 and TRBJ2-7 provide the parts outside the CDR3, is ETGVTQSPTHLIKTRGQQVTLRCSSQSGHNTVSWYQQALGQGPQFIFQYYREEENGRGNFPPRFSGLQFPNYSSELNVNALELDDSALYLCASSPTGTKTYEQYFGPGTRLTVT.

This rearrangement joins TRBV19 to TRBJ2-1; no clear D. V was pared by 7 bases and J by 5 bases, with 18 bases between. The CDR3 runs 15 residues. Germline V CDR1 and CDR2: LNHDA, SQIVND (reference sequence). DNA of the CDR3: TGTGCCAGTACAGGACGTGGGATTATAAACAATGAGCAGTTCTTC. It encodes CASTGRGIINNEQFF. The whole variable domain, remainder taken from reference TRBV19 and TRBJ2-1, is DGGITQSPKYLFRKEGQNVTLSCEQNLNHDAMYWYRQDPGQGLRLIYYSQIVNDFQKGDIAEGYSVSREKKESFPLTVTSAQKNPTAFYLCASTGRGIINNEQFFGPGTRLTVL.

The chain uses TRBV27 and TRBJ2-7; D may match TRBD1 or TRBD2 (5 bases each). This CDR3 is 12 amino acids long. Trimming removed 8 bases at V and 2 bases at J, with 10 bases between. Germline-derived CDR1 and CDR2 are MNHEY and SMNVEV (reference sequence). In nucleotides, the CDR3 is TGTGCCAGCGGGGACCCTGCCTACGAGCAGTACTTC. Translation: CASGDPAYEQYF.

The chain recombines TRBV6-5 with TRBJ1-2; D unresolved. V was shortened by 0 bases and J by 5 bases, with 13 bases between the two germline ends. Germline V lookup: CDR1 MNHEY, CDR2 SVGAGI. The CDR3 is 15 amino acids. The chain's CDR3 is CASSYSVLSQYGYTF. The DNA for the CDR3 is TGTGCCAGCAGTTACTCGGTCCTCAGCCAGTATGGCTACACCTTC.

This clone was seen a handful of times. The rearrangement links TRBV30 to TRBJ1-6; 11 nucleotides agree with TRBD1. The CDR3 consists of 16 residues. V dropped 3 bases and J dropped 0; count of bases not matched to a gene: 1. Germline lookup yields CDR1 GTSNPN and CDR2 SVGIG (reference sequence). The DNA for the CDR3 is TGTGCCTGGAGGGACAGGGGGCGCTCCTATAATTCACCCCTCCACTTT. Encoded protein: CAWRDRGRSYNSPLHF.

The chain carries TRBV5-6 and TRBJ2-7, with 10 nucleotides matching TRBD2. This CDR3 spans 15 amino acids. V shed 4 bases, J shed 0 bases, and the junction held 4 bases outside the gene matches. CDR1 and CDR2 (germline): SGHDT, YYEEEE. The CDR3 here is CASSPGLAYSYEQYF. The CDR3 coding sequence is TGTGCCAGCAGCCCGGGACTAGCGTACTCCTACGAGCAGTACTTC.

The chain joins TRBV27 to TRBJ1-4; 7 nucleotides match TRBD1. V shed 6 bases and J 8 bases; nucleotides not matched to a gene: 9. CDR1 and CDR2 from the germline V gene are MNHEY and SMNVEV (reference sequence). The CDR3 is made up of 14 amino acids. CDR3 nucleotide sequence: TGTGCCAGCAGCGAGACAGGGTTCAGGGAAAAACTGTTTTTT. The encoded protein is CASSETGFREKLFF.

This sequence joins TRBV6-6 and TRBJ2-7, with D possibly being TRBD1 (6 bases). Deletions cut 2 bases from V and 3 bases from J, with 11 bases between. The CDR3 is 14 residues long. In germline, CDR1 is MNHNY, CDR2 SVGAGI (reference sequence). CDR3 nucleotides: TGTGCCAGCAGTTACCTCTCGGACAGCTACGAGCAGTACTTC. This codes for CASSYLSDSYEQYF.

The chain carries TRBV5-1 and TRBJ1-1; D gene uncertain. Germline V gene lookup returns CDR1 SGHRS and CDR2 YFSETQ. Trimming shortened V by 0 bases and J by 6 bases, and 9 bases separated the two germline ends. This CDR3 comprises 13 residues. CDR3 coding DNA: TGCGCCAGCAGCTTGGAGGGATTGTCTGAAGCTTTCTTT. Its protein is CASSLEGLSEAFF.